This TCR beta chain is from a study of T cells in Graves' hyperthyroidism and ophthalmopathy. Overall study: Specimen type is peripheral blood, collected at initial diagnosis prior to any treatment.

Regions amplified from RNA transcripts were the TCR beta CDR3 regions. HTBI primers were used for first-round RT-PCR of the TCR CDR3. MiXCR, run by TCRdb on the multiplex PCR reads, gives a single entry per CDR3 protein. Counted here are about 600,000 distinct CDR3 sequences, 14% occurring once; the ten biggest clones make up roughly 7.7%. Diagnosing involved the use of clinical symptoms, serum thyroxine and TRAb, thyroid ultrasound and orbital computed tomography. The authors obtained PBMCs from over 8.5 ml of fresh peripheral blood. Germline loops: CDR1 KGHDR, CDR2 SFDVKD. The CDR3 extends over 17 amino acids. V was shortened by 2 bases and J by 4 bases, with 18 bases between the two germline ends.

The sequencing input was blood. The gene calls are TRBV24-1 and TRBJ2-3; maybe TRBD2 (6 bases). This TCR derives from a woman between 18 and 29 years old with Graves' ophthalmopathy. The CDR3 sequence: CATSDSSRNWGADTQYF. The CDR3, as DNA: TGTGCCACCAGTGATTCGTCTCGCAACTGGGGGGCAGATACGCAGTATTTT.